This is a list of T cell receptor beta chains from one sample in a study of post-analysis software for immune sequencing data. TCRdb processed the PCR reads anew with MiXCR; each CDR3 protein has one entry. This table has about 540,000 distinct CDR3 sequences, around 36% appearing once. The sample taken for sequencing was blood. The receptor set was obtained from a girl under 18 with multiple sclerosis. The CDR3 runs from the conserved cysteine through the conserved F or W. Each record gives: CDR3 protein, CDR3 DNA, V gene, D gene, clone size, J gene. A D gene is named only where the DNA matches it firmly. Only some rows state a clone size, as once, few, many or a class for expanded clones.

CAISVSAGELFF	TGTGCCATCTCGGTGTCCGCCGGGGAGCTGTTTTTT	TRBV10-3	NA	NA	TRBJ2-2
CASSQATSSYNEQFF	TGTGCCAGCAGCCAAGCGACCAGCTCCTACAATGAGCAGTTCTTC	TRBV11-2	NA	many	TRBJ2-1
CASSPQLGPNYGYTF	TGTGCCAGCAGCCCGCAACTGGGTCCGAACTATGGCTACACCTTC	TRBV7-2	NA	once	TRBJ1-2
CSARVRDANYGYTF	TGCAGTGCTAGGGTCAGGGATGCTAACTATGGCTACACCTTC	TRBV20-1	NA	NA	TRBJ1-2
CSAKGVQETQYF	TGCAGTGCTAAGGGAGTTCAAGAGACCCAGTACTTC	TRBV20-1	NA	NA	TRBJ2-5
CASSFRDGYEQYF	TGTGCCAGCAGTTTCCGGGACGGATACGAGCAGTACTTC	TRBV12-3/TRBV12-4	NA	NA	TRBJ2-7
CASSFAETQYF	TGCGCCAGCAGCTTTGCAGAGACCCAGTACTTC	TRBV12-3/TRBV12-4	NA	many	TRBJ2-5
CASSPVNTEAFF	TGTGCCAGCAGCCCAGTAAACACTGAAGCTTTCTTT	TRBV7-9	NA	few	TRBJ1-1
CASSLGLHNEQFF	TGTGCCAGCAGTTTGGGGCTTCACAATGAGCAGTTCTTC	TRBV2	NA	few	TRBJ2-1
CATSRGGNGYTF	TGTGCCACCAGCAGAGGGGGAAATGGCTACACCTTC	TRBV15	NA	NA	TRBJ1-2
CASRGTSGGPVFAQYF	TGTGCCAGCAGGGGGACTAGCGGGGGGCCAGTGTTCGCGCAGTATTTT	TRBV6-1	TRBD2	NA	TRBJ2-3
CAILRGALYEQYF	TGTGCCATATTGAGAGGTGCCCTCTACGAGCAGTACTTC	TRBV10-3	NA	few	TRBJ2-7
CASSPRTSGVGDTQYF	TGCGCCAGCAGCCCGAGGACTAGCGGGGTGGGAGATACGCAGTATTTT	TRBV5-1	TRBD2	NA	TRBJ2-3
CASSQTGGRWVQETQYF	TGTGCCAGCAGCCAAACTGGAGGGAGATGGGTCCAAGAGACCCAGTACTTC	TRBV3-1	NA	few	TRBJ2-5
CASSPNGQNIYGYTF	TGTGCCAGCTCACCAAACGGACAGAATATCTATGGCTACACCTTC	TRBV18	NA	NA	TRBJ1-2
CASSLKEETGIFNYGNTF	TGCGCCAGCAGCTTGAAAGAAGAAACAGGGATTTTTAACTATGGCAACACCTTC	TRBV5-1	NA	NA	TRBJ1-2
CASSQPPRETQYF	TGTGCCAGCAGTCAGCCACCCCGGGAGACCCAGTACTTC	TRBV12-3/TRBV12-4	NA	NA	TRBJ2-5
CASSLVPWGLGSGANVLTF	TGTGCCAGCAGCTTAGTCCCCTGGGGACTAGGGTCTGGGGCCAACGTCCTGACTTTC	TRBV7-2	TRBD2	NA	TRBJ2-6
CAISEGRPSTDTQYF	TGTGCCATCAGTGAGGGGAGGCCTAGCACAGATACGCAGTATTTT	TRBV10-3	NA	NA	TRBJ2-3
CASSQDHSYEQYF	TGCGCCAGCAGCCAAGACCATTCCTACGAGCAGTACTTC	TRBV4-1	NA	NA	TRBJ2-7
CASSYVQLAYGYTF	TGTGCCAGCAGTTACGTCCAGCTTGCCTATGGCTACACCTTC	TRBV6-6	NA	NA	TRBJ1-2
CSATARVADTQYF	TGCAGTGCTACCGCCAGGGTCGCAGATACGCAGTATTTT	TRBV20-1	NA	few	TRBJ2-3
CASSRRAGTLQPQHF	TGTGCCAGCAGTCGCCGTGCCGGGACACTTCAGCCCCAGCATTTT	TRBV12-3/TRBV12-4	NA	NA	TRBJ1-5
CASSYLIPPGGTYEQYF	TGTGCCAGCAGTTACCTGATCCCCCCGGGGGGAACCTACGAGCAGTACTTC	TRBV6-5	TRBD2	few	TRBJ2-7
CASSPQGLNAKNIQYF	TGTGCCAGCAGCCCCCAGGGGCTAAACGCCAAAAACATTCAGTACTTC	TRBV4-2	NA	many	TRBJ2-4
CASSAPGTAYGYTF	TGTGCCAGCAGCGCCCCCGGGACTGCCTATGGCTACACCTTC	TRBV3-1	NA	NA	TRBJ1-2
CASSLEAPVEGYTF	TGCGCCAGCAGCTTGGAAGCCCCCGTGGAGGGCTACACCTTC	TRBV5-1	NA	NA	TRBJ1-2